The rows below give T cell receptor beta chains drawn from one sample of a study of T-cell memory formation after mild COVID-19. TCRdb re-derived calls from the 5' RACE reads in MiXCR, one entry per CDR3 protein. The table lists a few hundred thousand distinct CDR3 sequences, 20% to 25% of them singletons. What was sequenced was PBMCs or a T cell subset sorted from them (not recorded which). The receptor source for this set is a young man who had mild COVID-19 (a few samples of this study predate the infection). Cell type and time point are not known. The CDR3 runs from the conserved cysteine through the conserved F or W. D genes are given only for firm matches. Clone size is given for some rows only: seen once, a few or many times, or a class if the clone is expanded.

clone_size j_call d_call v_call cdr3_aa cdr3_nt
few TRBJ1-2 - TRBV9 CASSVDSGHGYTF TGTGCCAGCAGCGTAGATTCAGGGCATGGCTACACCTTC
- TRBJ2-2 TRBD1 TRBV2 CASRTGAATGELFF TGTGCCAGCAGGACAGGGGCGGCCACCGGGGAGCTGTTTTTT
- TRBJ1-1 TRBD1 TRBV19 CASMAGQGATEAFF TGTGCCAGTATGGCGGGACAGGGGGCTACTGAAGCTTTCTTT
- TRBJ1-1 - TRBV6-1 CASSENREAFF TGTGCCAGCAGTGAAAACCGTGAAGCTTTCTTT
- TRBJ1-2 - TRBV12-3/TRBV12-4 CASTPREYAGYTF TGTGCCAGCACCCCCCGGGAATACGCTGGCTACACCTTC
- TRBJ1-6 - TRBV5-1 CASSLGSYNSPLHF TGCGCCAGCAGCTTGGGGAGTTATAATTCACCCCTCCACTTT
- TRBJ2-3 - TRBV2 CASSLTGTSTDTQYF TGTGCCAGCAGCTTGACAGGAACCAGCACAGATACGCAGTATTTT
few TRBJ1-2 - TRBV12-3/TRBV12-4 CASSPERFYGYTF TGTGCCAGCAGTCCGGAGAGGTTCTATGGCTACACCTTC
few TRBJ2-3 - TRBV3-1 CASSHSRDTQYF TGTGCCAGCAGCCACTCAAGAGATACGCAGTATTTT
few TRBJ2-7 - TRBV6-2/TRBV6-3 CASSYPGGLNYEQYF TGTGCCAGCAGTTACCCCGGGGGGCTGAACTACGAGCAGTACTTC
few TRBJ2-3 TRBD2 TRBV4-2 CASSQVRGGSTDTQYF TGTGCCAGCAGCCAAGTGCGGGGGGGGTCCACAGATACGCAGTATTTT
few TRBJ2-3 - TRBV14 CASSQGSDTQYF TGTGCCAGCAGCCAAGGCAGTGATACGCAGTATTTT
- TRBJ2-2 - TRBV4-3 CASSRSGTSDTGELFF TGCGCCAGCAGCCGATCCGGGACTTCTGACACCGGGGAGCTGTTTTTT
few TRBJ1-2 - TRBV9 CASSVSGDGYGYTF TGTGCCAGCAGCGTATCAGGGGACGGGTATGGCTACACCTTC
- TRBJ1-4 - TRBV6-1 CASSEPGEMEKLFF TGTGCCAGCAGTGAGCCGGGCGAAATGGAAAAACTGTTTTTT
few TRBJ2-5 - TRBV20-1 CTTGFQETQYF TGCACGACAGGTTTTCAAGAGACCCAGTACTTC
few TRBJ1-2 - TRBV4-1 CASSQAYRLSYGYTF TGCGCCAGCAGCCAAGCTTACAGGTTAAGCTATGGCTACACCTTC
few TRBJ1-5 - TRBV10-3 CAISSLTGRGGPQHF TGTGCCATCAGTTCCTTGACAGGCCGCGGGGGGCCCCAGCATTTT
few TRBJ1-1 - TRBV6-2/TRBV6-3 CASRAWDRGAFF TGTGCCAGCAGGGCTTGGGACCGGGGAGCTTTCTTT
few TRBJ2-3 TRBD1 TRBV6-5 CASSYRDRAADTQYF TGTGCCAGCAGTTACCGGGACAGGGCTGCAGATACGCAGTATTTT
- TRBJ2-5 TRBD2 TRBV6-2/TRBV6-3 CASRPPAGEVQETQYF TGTGCCAGCAGGCCCCCAGCGGGGGAAGTCCAAGAGACCCAGTACTTC
- TRBJ1-5 - TRBV6-2/TRBV6-3 CASSFKGKGNQPQHF TGTGCCAGCAGTTTTAAGGGGAAGGGCAATCAGCCCCAGCATTTT
- TRBJ2-5 - TRBV25-1 CASSELTEETQYF TGTGCCAGCAGTGAATTAACGGAAGAGACCCAGTACTTC
few TRBJ1-2 TRBD1 TRBV5-1 CASSLAGGKNYGYTF TGCGCCAGCAGCTTGGCAGGGGGCAAGAACTATGGCTACACCTTC
few TRBJ2-3 TRBD2 TRBV7-6 CASSPRTSGGAGSTDTQYF TGTGCCAGCAGCCCAAGGACTAGCGGGGGGGCTGGTAGCACAGATACGCAGTATTTT
- TRBJ2-5 TRBD2 TRBV28 CASLAGGPDSQSETKYF TGTGCCAGCTTGGCGGGGGGGCCGGATTCCCAATCAGAGACCAAGTACTTC
- TRBJ1-1 - TRBV24-1 CATSDPTAPNTEAFF TGTGCCACCAGTGACCCGACAGCGCCGAACACTGAAGCTTTCTTT
- TRBJ2-1 TRBD2 TRBV19 CASRSGGSNEQFF TGTGCAAGTAGAAGCGGGGGTAGCAATGAGCAGTTCTTC
few TRBJ2-3 TRBD1 TRBV7-3 CASSLGTGSDTQYF TGTGCCAGCAGCTTAGGGACAGGGTCAGATACGCAGTATTTT
- TRBJ2-5 TRBD2 TRBV18 CASLRLAGLQETQYF TGTGCCAGCCTGCGGCTAGCGGGATTGCAAGAGACCCAGTACTTC
- TRBJ1-1 - TRBV11-3 CASSVGPQRQAFF TGTGCCAGCAGCGTGGGACCGCAAAGGCAAGCTTTCTTT
- TRBJ2-5 - TRBV7-6 CASSLWDQETQYF TGTGCCAGCAGCTTATGGGATCAAGAGACCCAGTACTTC
many TRBJ2-1 TRBD2 TRBV9 CASSGSGGYNEQFF TGTGCCAGCAGTGGGAGCGGGGGATACAATGAGCAGTTCTTC
few TRBJ1-6 - TRBV7-2 CASSPITGSISPLHF TGTGCCAGCAGCCCTATCACAGGGTCTATCTCACCCCTCCACTTT
many TRBJ2-1 - TRBV7-3 CASSLTRGGPSSYNEQFF TGTGCCAGCAGCTTAACCAGGGGGGGCCCGAGCTCCTACAATGAGCAGTTCTTC
- TRBJ2-5 TRBD1 TRBV29-1 CSVKTGEETQYF TGCAGCGTAAAAACAGGGGAGGAGACCCAGTACTTC
- TRBJ2-3 - TRBV24-1 CATSAGGSTDTQYF TGTGCCACCAGTGCGGGTGGAAGCACAGATACGCAGTATTTT
few TRBJ1-2 - TRBV29-1 CSANLGTFYGYTF TGCAGCGCCAACCTGGGCACTTTCTATGGCTACACCTTC
few TRBJ2-3 TRBD1 TRBV7-3 CASSRTGTGPRYTQYF TGTGCCAGCAGCCGGACCGGGACAGGGCCAAGGTACACGCAGTATTTT
- TRBJ1-2 TRBD1 TRBV6-5 CASSRTGSAGYTF TGTGCCAGCAGTCGGACAGGGTCGGCTGGCTACACCTTC
few TRBJ1-1 - TRBV18 CASSPSEITRGQNTEAFF TGTGCCAGCTCACCAAGTGAAATAACACGGGGGCAGAACACTGAAGCTTTCTTT
- TRBJ1-1 - TRBV7-9 CASSSAERRGEAFF TGTGCCAGCAGCTCCGCCGAACGACGGGGTGAAGCTTTCTTT
few TRBJ1-1 TRBD1 TRBV25-1 CASSDPGTDRRCF TGTGCCAGCAGTGACCCCGGGACAGACCGGCGATGTTTT